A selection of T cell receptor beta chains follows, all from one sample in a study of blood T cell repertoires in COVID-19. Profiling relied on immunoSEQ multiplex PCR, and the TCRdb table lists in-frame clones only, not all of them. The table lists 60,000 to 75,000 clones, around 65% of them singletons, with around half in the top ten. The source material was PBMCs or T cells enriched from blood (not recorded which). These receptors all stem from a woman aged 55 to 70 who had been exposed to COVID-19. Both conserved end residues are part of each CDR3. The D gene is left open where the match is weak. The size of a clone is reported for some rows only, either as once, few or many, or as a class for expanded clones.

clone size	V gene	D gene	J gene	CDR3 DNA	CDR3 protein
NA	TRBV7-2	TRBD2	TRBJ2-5	TGTGCCAGCAGCTCCCGGACTAGCTTACAGACCCAGTACTTC	CASSSRTSLQTQYF
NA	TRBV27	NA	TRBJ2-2	TGTGCCAGCAGACGAGTCACCGGGGAGCTGTTTTTT	CASRRVTGELFF
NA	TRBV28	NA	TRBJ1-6	TGTGCCAGCAGTTTCGGTTTCTCCTATAATTCACCCCTCCACTTT	CASSFGFSYNSPLHF
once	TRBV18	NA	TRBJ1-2	TGTGCCAGCTCACCTCGGACAGAATCTAACTATGGCTACACCTTC	CASSPRTESNYGYTF
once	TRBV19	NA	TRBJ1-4	TGTGCCAGTAGTTCCTTCGGGGAAAAACTGTTTTTT	CASSSFGEKLFF
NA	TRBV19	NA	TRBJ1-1	TGTGCCAGTAGTATTAACAGGGAAGCTTTCTTT	CASSINREAFF
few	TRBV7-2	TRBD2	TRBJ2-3	TGTGCCAGCAGCTTAGGGGGCGGGAGAGGAGATACGCAGTATTTT	CASSLGGGRGDTQYF
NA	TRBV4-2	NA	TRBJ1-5	TGTGCCAGCAGCCAAGAATCGAGCAATCAGCCCCAGCATTTT	CASSQESSNQPQHF
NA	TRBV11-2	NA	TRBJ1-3	TGTGCCAGCAGCCCCCGACAGTTTGGTGGAAACACCATATATTTT	CASSPRQFGGNTIYF
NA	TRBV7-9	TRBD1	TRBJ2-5	TGTGCCAGCAGCTTAGTACGGGGACAGGGACAGGTAGAGACCCAGTACTTC	CASSLVRGQGQVETQYF
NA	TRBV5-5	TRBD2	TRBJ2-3	TGTGCCAGCAGATACTCAGATGGGGGGGCAGATACGCAGTATTTT	CASRYSDGGADTQYF
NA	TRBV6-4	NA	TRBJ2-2	TGTGCCAGCAGTGAGAGACTGACCGGGGAGCTGTTTTTT	CASSERLTGELFF
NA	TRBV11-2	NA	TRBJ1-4	TGTGCCAGCAGCTTATTCGGGGGGAGGACTAATGAAAAACTGTTTTTT	CASSLFGGRTNEKLFF
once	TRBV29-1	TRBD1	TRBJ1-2	TGCAGCGTTCGACAGGGGGCACGTGGCTACACCTTC	CSVRQGARGYTF
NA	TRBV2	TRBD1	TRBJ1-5	TGTGCCAGCAGTGATCGAGACAGGGCTCAGCCCCAGCATTTT	CASSDRDRAQPQHF
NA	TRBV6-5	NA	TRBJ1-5	TGTGCCACCGCAGCGGGCTTGAGCAATCAGCCCCAGCATTTT	CATAAGLSNQPQHF
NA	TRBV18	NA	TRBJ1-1	TGTGCCAGCTCGTTTTCCTCGGGAAACACTGAAGCTTTCTTT	CASSFSSGNTEAFF
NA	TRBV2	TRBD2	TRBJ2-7	TGTGCCAGCAGGAAGGTAGGGAGGGGCGAGCAGTACTTC	CASRKVGRGEQYF
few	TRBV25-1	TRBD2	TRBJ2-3	TGTGCCAGCAGTTCTTTAGCGGGGTATGGCACAGATACGCAGTATTTT	CASSSLAGYGTDTQYF
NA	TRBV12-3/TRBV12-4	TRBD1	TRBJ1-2	TGTGCCAGCAGGGGGACAGCTAACTATGGCTACACCTTC	CASRGTANYGYTF
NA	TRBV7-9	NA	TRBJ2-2	TGTGCCAGCAGGCACGAAGTGGGAGGACGGTATGCCGGGGAGCTGTTTTTT	CASRHEVGGRYAGELFF
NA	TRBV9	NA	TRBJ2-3	TGTGCCAGCAGCGCCCCTAGCGTCGGCACAGATACGCAGTATTTT	CASSAPSVGTDTQYF
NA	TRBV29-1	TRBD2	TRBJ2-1	TGCAGCGTTGAAGGAGGGACTAGCTGGGTCCTTGAGCAGTTCTTC	CSVEGGTSWVLEQFF
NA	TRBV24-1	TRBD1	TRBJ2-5	TGTGCCACCAGTGATTTAATAGGGGACAGGACTCAAGAGACCCAGTACTTC	CATSDLIGDRTQETQYF
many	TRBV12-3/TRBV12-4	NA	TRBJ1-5	TGTGCCAGCAGTCTAACCCCGGGAACCCAGCATTTT	CASSLTPGTQHF
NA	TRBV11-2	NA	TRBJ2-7	TGTGCCAGCAGCTTACAGGGGACGGTGGGCGAGCAGTACTTC	CASSLQGTVGEQYF
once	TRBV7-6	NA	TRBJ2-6	TGTGCCAGCAGCTTAGTAGTTAGGGGGTCTGGGGCCAACGTCCTGACTTTC	CASSLVVRGSGANVLTF
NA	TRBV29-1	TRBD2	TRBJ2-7	TGCAGCGTGAGCGGGAGGGCCAGTGAGCAGTACTTC	CSVSGRASEQYF
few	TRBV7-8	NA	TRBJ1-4	TGTGCCAGCAGCGCATATATCCGTCGGGGGTTTCAGAATGAAAAACTGTTTTTT	CASSAYIRRGFQNEKLFF
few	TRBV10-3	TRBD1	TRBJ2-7	TGTGCCATCAGTGAGTCAAAGACAGGGCGCGAGCAGTACTTC	CAISESKTGREQYF
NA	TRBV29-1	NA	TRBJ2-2	TGCAGCTGTAGACAGGCGGACGGGGAGCTGTTTTTT	CSCRQADGELFF
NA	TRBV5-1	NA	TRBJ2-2	TGCGCCAGCAGCTTAGACAGGAACACCGGGGAGCTGTTTTTT	CASSLDRNTGELFF
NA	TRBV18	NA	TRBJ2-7	TGTGCCAGCTCACCACAGGACAGCTACGAGCAGTACTTC	CASSPQDSYEQYF
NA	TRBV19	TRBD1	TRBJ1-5	TGTGCCAGTAGTATAATCCGCGACAGGGCCCCTAATCAGCCCCAGCATTTT	CASSIIRDRAPNQPQHF
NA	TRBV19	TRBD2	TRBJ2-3	TGTGCCAGTAGTATAGCGATAGCGGGGGGCACAGATACGCAGTATTTT	CASSIAIAGGTDTQYF
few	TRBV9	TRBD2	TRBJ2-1	TGTGCCAGCAGCGCGGGAGGTCCGAGACTACCGACCAATGAGCAGTTCTTC	CASSAGGPRLPTNEQFF
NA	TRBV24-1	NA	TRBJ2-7	TGTGCCACCAGTGATTCAGCCACAGGGACACCCTACGAGCAGTACTTC	CATSDSATGTPYEQYF
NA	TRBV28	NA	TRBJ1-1	TGTGCCAGCAGTTTCTCCAGGGAGGACACTGAAGCTTTCTTT	CASSFSREDTEAFF
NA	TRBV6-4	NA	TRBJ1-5	TGTGCCAGCATAGATACGAATCAGCCCCAGCATTTT	CASIDTNQPQHF
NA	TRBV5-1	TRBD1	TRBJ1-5	TGCGCCAGCAGCTTCCCCCTTAGGGGACAGGGTAGCAATCAGCCCCAGCATTTT	CASSFPLRGQGSNQPQHF
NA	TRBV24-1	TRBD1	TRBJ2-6	TGTGCCACCAGTGGACAGGGTTTGACTTCTGGGGCCAACGTCCTGACTTTC	CATSGQGLTSGANVLTF
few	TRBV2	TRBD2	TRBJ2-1	TGTGCCAGCAGGGGGACTAGCGGGAGGGATAGTGAGCAGTTCTTC	CASRGTSGRDSEQFF
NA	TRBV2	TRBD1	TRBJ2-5	TGTGCCAGCAGCGATGACAGGGGAACCCAGTACTTC	CASSDDRGTQYF
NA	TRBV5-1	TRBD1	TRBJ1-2	TGCGCCAGCAGTTCCGGACAGGGGGCGTATGGCTACACCTTC	CASSSGQGAYGYTF
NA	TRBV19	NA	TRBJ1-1	TGTGCCAGTAGTTCGAGGGCGGCGAACACTGAAGCTTTCTTT	CASSSRAANTEAFF
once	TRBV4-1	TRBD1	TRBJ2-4	TGCGCCAGCAGCCGGGACAGGGGAAGCAAAAACATTCAGTACTTC	CASSRDRGSKNIQYF
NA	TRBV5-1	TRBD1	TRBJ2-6	TGCGCCAGCAGCTTGGCGGGGGCAGGGGGCGCGTCCGGGGCCAACGTCCTGACTTTC	CASSLAGAGGASGANVLTF
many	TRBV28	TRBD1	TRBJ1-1	TGTGCCAGCAGTACCTGGCAGGGGGCAATTGGTGGGACTGAAGCTTTCTTT	CASSTWQGAIGGTEAFF
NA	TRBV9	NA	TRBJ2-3	TGTGCCAGCGGGAGTCCCTACGGTGGAGATACGCAGTATTTT	CASGSPYGGDTQYF
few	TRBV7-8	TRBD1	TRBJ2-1	TGTGCCAGCAGCCCTGGACAGGGCTCCTACAATGAGCAGTTCTTC	CASSPGQGSYNEQFF
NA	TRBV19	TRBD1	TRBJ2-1	TGTGCCAGTAGTATGACCGGGACAGGGGCAGACAATGAGCAGTTCTTC	CASSMTGTGADNEQFF
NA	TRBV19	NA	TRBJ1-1	TGTGCCAGTAGTTCACCAGGCGGGGGAAACACTGAAGCTTTCTTT	CASSSPGGGNTEAFF
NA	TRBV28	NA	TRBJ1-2	TGTGCCAGCAGTTTCGACTATGGCTACACCTTC	CASSFDYGYTF
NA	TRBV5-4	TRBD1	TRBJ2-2	TGTGCCAGCAGCCCCGGACAGGAAGCGACCGGGGAGCTGTTTTTT	CASSPGQEATGELFF
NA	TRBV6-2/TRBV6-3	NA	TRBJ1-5	TGTGCCAGCAGTTACTCGGGGAGGGGAATCAATCAGCCCCAGCATTTT	CASSYSGRGINQPQHF
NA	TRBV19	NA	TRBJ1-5	TGTGCCAGTAGTATAAAGCGGGGCCCGCCCCAGCATTTT	CASSIKRGPPQHF
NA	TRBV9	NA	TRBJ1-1	TGTGCCAGCAGCGTAGACCCCGGTGAGGGTGTTAACACTGAAGCTTTCTTT	CASSVDPGEGVNTEAFF
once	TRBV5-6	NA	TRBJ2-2	TGTGCCAGCACCTGGGCCCTGAACACCGGGGAGCTGTTTTTT	CASTWALNTGELFF